This T cell receptor beta chain emerged from a study of T cells in Graves' hyperthyroidism and ophthalmopathy. The CDR3 is 17 amino acids. The germline V gene has CDR1 LNHDA and CDR2 SQIVND (reference sequence). Unmatched junction bases numbered 14, after V lost 3 bases and J lost 4 bases. Ten or more counts support this clonotype. TCR beta CDR3 region amplification was performed from RNA transcripts. The HTBI primer set was used in a first-round RT-PCR of the TCR CDR3. From the multiplex PCR reads, TCRdb called clonotypes with MiXCR, one entry per CDR3 protein. The sample yields around 520,000 distinct CDR3 sequences, approximately 24% seen once.

Specimen: blood. This sequence joins TRBV19 and TRBJ1-2; 7 nucleotides line up with TRBD1. This TCR was recovered from a woman in her 30s with Graves' ophthalmopathy. The CDR3 region is CASSIGNRGLRGYGYTF. CDR3 coding DNA: TGTGCCAGTAGTATCGGAAACAGGGGTTTGCGCGGCTATGGCTACACCTTC.